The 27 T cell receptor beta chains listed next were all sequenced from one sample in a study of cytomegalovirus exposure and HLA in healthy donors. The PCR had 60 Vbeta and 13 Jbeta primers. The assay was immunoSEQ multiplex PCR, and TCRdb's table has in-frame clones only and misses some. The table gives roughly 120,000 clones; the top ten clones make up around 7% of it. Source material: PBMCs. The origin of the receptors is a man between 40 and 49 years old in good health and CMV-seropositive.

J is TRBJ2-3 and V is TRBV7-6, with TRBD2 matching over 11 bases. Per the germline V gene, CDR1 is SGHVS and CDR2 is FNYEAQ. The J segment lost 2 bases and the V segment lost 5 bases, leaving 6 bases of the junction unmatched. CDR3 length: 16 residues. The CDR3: CASSLLAGGLTDTQYF. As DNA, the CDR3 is TGTGCCAGCAGCCTCCTAGCGGGAGGCCTCACAGATACGCAGTATTTT.

The CDR3: CASSVEPRGYNEKLFF. In DNA, the CDR3 is TGTGCCAGCAGCGTTGAACCGCGGGGGTATAATGAAAAACTGTTTTTT. The chain joins TRBV9 to TRBJ1-4; possibly TRBD1 for D (5 bases). The germline V and J ends were trimmed by 2 bases and 4 bases, with 15 bases remaining between them. Germline loops: CDR1 SGDLS, CDR2 YYNGEE. CDR3 size: 16 residues.

The CDR3 sequence: CSASRNTEAFF. CDR3 nucleotides: TGCAGTGCTAGCAGGAACACTGAAGCTTTCTTT. The V gene is TRBV20-1, the J gene TRBJ1-1; D is unresolved. Per the germline V gene, CDR1 is DFQATT and CDR2 is SNEGSKA (reference sequence). The CDR3 covers 11 residues. V was clipped by 3 bases and J by 1 base, with 3 bases between them.

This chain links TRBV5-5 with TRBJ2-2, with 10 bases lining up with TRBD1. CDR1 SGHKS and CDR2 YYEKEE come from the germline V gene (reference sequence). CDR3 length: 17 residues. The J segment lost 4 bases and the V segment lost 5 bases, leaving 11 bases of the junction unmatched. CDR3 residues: CASSSTGGTLSTGELFF. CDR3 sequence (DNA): TGTGCCAGCAGTTCGACAGGGGGCACCCTAAGCACCGGGGAGCTGTTTTTT.

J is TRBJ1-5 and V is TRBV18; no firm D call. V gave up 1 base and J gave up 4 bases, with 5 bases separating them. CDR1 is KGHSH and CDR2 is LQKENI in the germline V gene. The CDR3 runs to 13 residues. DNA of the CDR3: TGTGCCAGCTCACCACAGGAGAATCAGCCCCAGCATTTT. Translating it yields CASSPQENQPQHF.

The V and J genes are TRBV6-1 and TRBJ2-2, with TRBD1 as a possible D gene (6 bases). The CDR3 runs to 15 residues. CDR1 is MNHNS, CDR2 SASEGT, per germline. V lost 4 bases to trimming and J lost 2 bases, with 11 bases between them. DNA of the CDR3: TGTGCCAGCAGTGTACAGGGCACCAACACCGGGGAGCTGTTTTTT. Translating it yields CASSVQGTNTGELFF.

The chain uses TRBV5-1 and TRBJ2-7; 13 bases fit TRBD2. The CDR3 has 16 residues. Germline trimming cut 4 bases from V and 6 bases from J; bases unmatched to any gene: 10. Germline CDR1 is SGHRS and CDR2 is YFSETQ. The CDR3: CASSTEGLAGVSEQYF. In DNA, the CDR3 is TGCGCCAGCAGCACCGAAGGACTAGCGGGAGTTTCCGAGCAGTACTTC.

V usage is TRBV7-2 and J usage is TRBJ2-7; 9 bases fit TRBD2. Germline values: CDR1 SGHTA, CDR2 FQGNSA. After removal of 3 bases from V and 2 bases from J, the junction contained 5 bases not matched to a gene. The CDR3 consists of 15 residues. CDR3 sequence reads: CASSLASGTPYEQYF. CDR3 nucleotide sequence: TGTGCCAGCAGCTTGGCTAGCGGGACCCCCTACGAGCAGTACTTC.

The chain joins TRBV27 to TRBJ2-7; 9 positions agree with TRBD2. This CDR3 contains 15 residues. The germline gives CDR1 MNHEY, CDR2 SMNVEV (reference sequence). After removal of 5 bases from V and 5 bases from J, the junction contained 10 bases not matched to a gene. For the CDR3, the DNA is TGTGCCAGCAGTGCTCTGCAAAGCGGGAGGAACGAGCAGTACTTC. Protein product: CASSALQSGRNEQYF.

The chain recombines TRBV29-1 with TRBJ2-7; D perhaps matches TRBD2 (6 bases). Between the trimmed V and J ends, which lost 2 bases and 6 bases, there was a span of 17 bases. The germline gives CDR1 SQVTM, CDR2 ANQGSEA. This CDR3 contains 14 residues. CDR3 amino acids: CSVERGNSAGEQYF. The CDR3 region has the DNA TGCAGCGTTGAACGCGGGAATTCTGCGGGCGAGCAGTACTTC.

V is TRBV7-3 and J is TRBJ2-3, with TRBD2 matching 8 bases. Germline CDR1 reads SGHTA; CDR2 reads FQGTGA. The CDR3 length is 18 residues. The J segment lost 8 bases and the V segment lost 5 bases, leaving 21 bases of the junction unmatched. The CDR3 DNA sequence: TGTGCCAGCAGCCCCTCCGCACCGACAGCGGGAGCGGCTAGTACGCAGTATTTT. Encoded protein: CASSPSAPTAGAASTQYF.

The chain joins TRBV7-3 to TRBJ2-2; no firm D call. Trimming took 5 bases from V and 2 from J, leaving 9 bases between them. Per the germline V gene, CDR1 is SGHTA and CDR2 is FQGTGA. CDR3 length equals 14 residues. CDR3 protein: CASSLRFNTGELFF. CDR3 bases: TGTGCCAGCAGCCTGAGATTTAACACCGGGGAGCTGTTTTTT.

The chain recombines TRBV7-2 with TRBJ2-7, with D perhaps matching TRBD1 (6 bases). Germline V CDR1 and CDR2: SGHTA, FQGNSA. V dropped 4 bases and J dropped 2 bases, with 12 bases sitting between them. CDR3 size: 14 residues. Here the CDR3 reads CASSSNRAAYEQYF. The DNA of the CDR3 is TGTGCCAGCAGCTCAAACAGGGCCGCCTACGAGCAGTACTTC. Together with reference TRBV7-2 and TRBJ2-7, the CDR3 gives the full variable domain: GAGVSQSPSNKVTEKGKDVELRCDPISGHTALYWYRQSLGQGLEFLIYFQGNSAPDKSGLPSDRFSAERTGGSVSTLTIQRTQQEDSAVYLCASSSNRAAYEQYFGPGTRLTVT.

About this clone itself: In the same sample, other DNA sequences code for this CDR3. CDR3 in DNA: TGTGCCAGCATACCCAGGGGGCACTCCCTCTCCTACGAGCAGTACTTC. Its translation is CASIPRGHSLSYEQYF. The chain is built from TRBV2 and TRBJ2-7, with 8 bases aligning to TRBD1. The CDR3 consists of 16 residues. Germline V gene data show CDR1 as SNHLY and CDR2 as FYNNEI. J gave up 0 bases and V 7 bases, and 11 bases lay outside the gene matches.

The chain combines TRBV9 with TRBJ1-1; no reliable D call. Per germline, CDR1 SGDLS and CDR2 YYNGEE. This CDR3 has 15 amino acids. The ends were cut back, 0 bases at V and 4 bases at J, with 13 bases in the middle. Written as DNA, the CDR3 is TGTGCCAGCAGCGTAGCTACGGGAGTGGGCACTGAAGCTTTCTTT. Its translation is CASSVATGVGTEAFF.

This chain's CDR3 is CASSHGGRETQYF. CDR3 DNA: TGTGCCAGCAGTCACGGGGGTCGGGAGACCCAGTACTTC. This sequence joins TRBV6-6 and TRBJ2-5, with D maybe TRBD2 (6 bases). Germline V lookup: CDR1 MNHNY, CDR2 SVGAGI (reference sequence). Trimming cost V 5 bases and J 5 bases, with 12 bases left between them. The CDR3 consists of 13 residues.

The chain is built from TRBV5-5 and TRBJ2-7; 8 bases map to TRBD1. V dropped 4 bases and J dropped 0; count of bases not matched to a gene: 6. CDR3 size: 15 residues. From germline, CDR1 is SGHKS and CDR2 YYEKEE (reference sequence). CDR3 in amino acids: CASSPWTGSSYEQYF. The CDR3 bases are TGTGCCAGCAGCCCCTGGACAGGGAGCTCCTACGAGCAGTACTTC.

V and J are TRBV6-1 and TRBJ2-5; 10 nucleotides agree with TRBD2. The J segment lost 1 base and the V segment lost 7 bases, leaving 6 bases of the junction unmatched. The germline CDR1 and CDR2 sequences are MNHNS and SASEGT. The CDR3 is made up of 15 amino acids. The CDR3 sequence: CASNPLAGAQETQYF. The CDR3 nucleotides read TGTGCCAGCAATCCCCTAGCGGGAGCCCAAGAGACCCAGTACTTC.

CDR3 amino acids: CASSQVWGHEQYF. CDR3 nucleotide sequence: TGTGCCAGCAGCCAAGTATGGGGGCACGAGCAGTACTTC. V and J are TRBV14 and TRBJ2-7; D perhaps matches TRBD1 (6 bases). V lost 1 base and J 5 bases, leaving 9 bases between the germline ends. Germline V gives CDR1 SGHDN, CDR2 FVKESK. The CDR3 has 13 residues.

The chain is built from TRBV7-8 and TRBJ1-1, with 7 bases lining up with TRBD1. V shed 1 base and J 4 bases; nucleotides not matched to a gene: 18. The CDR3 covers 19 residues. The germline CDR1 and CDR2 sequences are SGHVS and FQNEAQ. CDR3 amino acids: CASSLEGRSATGLSTEAFF. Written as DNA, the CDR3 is TGTGCCAGCAGCTTAGAGGGCAGGTCCGCGACAGGGTTGAGCACTGAAGCTTTCTTT.

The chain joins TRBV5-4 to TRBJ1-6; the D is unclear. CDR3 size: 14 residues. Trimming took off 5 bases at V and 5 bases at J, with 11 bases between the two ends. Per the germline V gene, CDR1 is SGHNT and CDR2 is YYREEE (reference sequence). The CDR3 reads CASRQPGDNSPLHF. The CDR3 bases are TGTGCCAGCAGGCAACCTGGAGATAATTCACCCCTCCACTTT.

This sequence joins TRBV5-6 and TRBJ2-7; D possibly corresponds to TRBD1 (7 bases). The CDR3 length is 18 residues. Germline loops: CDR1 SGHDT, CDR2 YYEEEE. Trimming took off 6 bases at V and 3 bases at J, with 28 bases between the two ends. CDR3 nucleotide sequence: TGTGCCAGCACCCGACGGTGGCCAGGGGGGTTATCAATCTACGAGCAGTACTTC. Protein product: CASTRRWPGGLSIYEQYF.

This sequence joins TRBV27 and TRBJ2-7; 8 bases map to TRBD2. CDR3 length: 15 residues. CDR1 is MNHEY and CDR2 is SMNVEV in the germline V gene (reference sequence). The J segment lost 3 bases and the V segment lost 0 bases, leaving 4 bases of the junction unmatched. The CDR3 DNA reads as TGTGCCAGCAGTTTATCTACCGGGAGGGTCTACGAGCAGTACTTC. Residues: CASSLSTGRVYEQYF.

CDR3 DNA sequence: TGTGCCAGCAGTGGTCCAGGAGGCGACACCGGGGAGCTGTTTTTT. Translation: CASSGPGGDTGELFF. The V call is TRBV2, the J call TRBJ2-2; tentatively, D is TRBD2 (5 bases). The CDR3 runs 15 residues. V lost 4 bases and J 3 bases, leaving 12 bases between the germline ends. Germline CDR1 reads SNHLY; CDR2 reads FYNNEI. Based on the CDR3 plus reference TRBV2 and TRBJ2-2, the full variable domain is EPEVTQTPSHQVTQMGQEVILRCVPISNHLYFYWYRQILGQKVEFLVSFYNNEISEKSEIFDDQFSVERPDGSNFTLKIRSTKLEDSAMYFCASSGPGGDTGELFFGEGSRLTVL.

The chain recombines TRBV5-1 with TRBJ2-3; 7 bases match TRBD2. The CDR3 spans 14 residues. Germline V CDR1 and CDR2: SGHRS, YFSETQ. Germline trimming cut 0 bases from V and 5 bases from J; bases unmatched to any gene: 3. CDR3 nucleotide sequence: TGCGCCAGCAGCTTGGTTGGGAGGGGAGATACGCAGTATTTT. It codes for CASSLVGRGDTQYF.

The CDR3 sequence is CASSLGAGASNNQPQHF. The CDR3 DNA follows: TGTGCCAGCAGCTTAGGGGCAGGGGCTTCTAACAATCAGCCCCAGCATTTT. The chain has TRBV11-2 and TRBJ1-5; D might be TRBD1 (6 bases). Germline V gene lookup returns CDR1 SGHAT and CDR2 FQNNGV. The CDR3 totals 17 residues. Trimming pared 1 base from V and 3 bases from J, leaving 16 bases between.

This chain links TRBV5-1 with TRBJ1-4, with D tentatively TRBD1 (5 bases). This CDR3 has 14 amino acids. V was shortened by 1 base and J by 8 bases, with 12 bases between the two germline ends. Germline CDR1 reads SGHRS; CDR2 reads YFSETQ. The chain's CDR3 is CASSLQGFQEKLFF. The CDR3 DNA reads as TGCGCCAGCAGCTTGCAGGGCTTTCAAGAAAAACTGTTTTTT. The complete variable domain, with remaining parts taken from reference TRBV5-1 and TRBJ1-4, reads KAGVTQTPRYLIKTRGQQVTLSCSPISGHRSVSWYQQTPGQGLQFLFEYFSETQRNKGNFPGRFSGRQFSNSRSEMNVSTLELGDSALYLCASSLQGFQEKLFFGSGTQLSVL.